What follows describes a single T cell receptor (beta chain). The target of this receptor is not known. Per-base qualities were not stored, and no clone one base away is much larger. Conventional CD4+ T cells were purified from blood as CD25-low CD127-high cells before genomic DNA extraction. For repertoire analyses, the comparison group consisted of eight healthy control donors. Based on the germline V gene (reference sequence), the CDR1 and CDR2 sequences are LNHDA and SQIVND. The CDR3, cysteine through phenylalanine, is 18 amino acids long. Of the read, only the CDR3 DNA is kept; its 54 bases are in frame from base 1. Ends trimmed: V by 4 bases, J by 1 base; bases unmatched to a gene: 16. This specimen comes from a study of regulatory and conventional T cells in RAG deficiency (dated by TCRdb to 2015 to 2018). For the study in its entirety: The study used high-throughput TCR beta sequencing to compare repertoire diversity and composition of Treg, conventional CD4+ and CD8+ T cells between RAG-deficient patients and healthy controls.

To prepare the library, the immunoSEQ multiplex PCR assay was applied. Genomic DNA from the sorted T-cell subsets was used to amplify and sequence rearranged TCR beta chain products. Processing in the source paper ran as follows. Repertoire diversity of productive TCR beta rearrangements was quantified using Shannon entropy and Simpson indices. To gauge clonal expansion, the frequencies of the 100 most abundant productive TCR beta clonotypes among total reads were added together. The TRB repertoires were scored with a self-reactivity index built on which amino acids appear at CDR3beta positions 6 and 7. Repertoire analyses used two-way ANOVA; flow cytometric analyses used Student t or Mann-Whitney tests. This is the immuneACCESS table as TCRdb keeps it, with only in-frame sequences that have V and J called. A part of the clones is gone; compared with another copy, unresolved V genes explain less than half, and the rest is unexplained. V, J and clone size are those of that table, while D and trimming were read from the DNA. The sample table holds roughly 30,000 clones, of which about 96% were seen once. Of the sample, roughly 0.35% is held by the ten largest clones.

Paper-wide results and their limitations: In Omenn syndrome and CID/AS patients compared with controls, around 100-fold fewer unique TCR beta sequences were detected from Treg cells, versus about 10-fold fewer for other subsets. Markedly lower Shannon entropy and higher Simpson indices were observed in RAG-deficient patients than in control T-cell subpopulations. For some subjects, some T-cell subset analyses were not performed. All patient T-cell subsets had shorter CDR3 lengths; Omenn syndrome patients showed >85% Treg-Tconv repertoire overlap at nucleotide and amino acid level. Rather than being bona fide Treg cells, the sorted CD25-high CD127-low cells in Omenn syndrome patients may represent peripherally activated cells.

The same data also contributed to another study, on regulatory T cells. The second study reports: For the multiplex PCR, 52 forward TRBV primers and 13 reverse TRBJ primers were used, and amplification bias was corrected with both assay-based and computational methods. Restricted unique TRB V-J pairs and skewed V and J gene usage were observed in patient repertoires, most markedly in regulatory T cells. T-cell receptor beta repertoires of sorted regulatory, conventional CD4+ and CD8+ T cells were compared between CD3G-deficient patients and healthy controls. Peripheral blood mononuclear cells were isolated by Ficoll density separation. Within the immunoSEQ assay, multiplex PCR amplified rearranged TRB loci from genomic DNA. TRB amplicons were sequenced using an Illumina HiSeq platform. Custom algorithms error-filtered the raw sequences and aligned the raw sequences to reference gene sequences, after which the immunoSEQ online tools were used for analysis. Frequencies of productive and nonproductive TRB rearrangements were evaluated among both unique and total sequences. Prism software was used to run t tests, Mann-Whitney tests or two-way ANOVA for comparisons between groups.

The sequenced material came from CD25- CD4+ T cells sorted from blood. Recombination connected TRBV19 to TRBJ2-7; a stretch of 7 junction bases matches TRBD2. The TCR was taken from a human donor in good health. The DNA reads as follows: TGTGCCAGTAGTAAATTGTCGGCCGGGGAGGGTCGATCCTACGAGCAGTACTTC. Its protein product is CASSKLSAGEGRSYEQYF.